This T cell receptor (beta chain) is from a study of T cell repertoires in cytomegalovirus infection. Study at large: Through public TCR beta signatures, both CMV infection and matching HLA type were indicated.

The CDR3 consists of 14 residues. V shed 5 bases and J 5 bases; nucleotides not matched to a gene: 4. The germline CDR1 and CDR2 sequences are DFQATT and SNEGSKA (reference sequence). One entry per CDR3 protein results from TCRdb running MiXCR on the reads. The sample carries 680,000 or so distinct CDR3 sequences, roughly 36% recorded once. The receptor's source is a human donor in good health (CMV status not recorded). Some clones in this sample may be carry-over from other donors' samples. The sample taken for sequencing was PBMCs. The chain links TRBV20-1 to TRBJ2-2; 11 bases agree with TRBD2. CDR3 nucleotides: TGCAGTGCTTCGGGACTAGCGGTAACCGGGGAGCTGTTTTTT. Translated: CSASGLAVTGELFF.